This entry lists 14 T cell receptor beta chains sequenced from one sample in a study of blood T cell repertoires in COVID-19. Repertoires were generated with immunoSEQ multiplex PCR, while TCRdb's copy carries only in-frame clones and drops some. Among about half a million clones, approximately 85% were seen once, and the ten largest hold about 3.2%. Specimen: peripheral blood. Source of these receptors: a human donor in a cohort sampled during active COVID-19.

The chain combines TRBV7-3 with TRBJ1-1, with TRBD1 as a possible D gene (6 bases). V was cut by 1 base and J by 6 bases, with 15 bases left in between. Germline CDR1 SGHTA, CDR2 FQGTGA. This CDR3 is built from 15 residues. The CDR3 DNA reads as TGTGCCAGCAGCTTAAGGAAAGGGGGTCCGGCTGAAGCTTTCTTT. Its protein product is CASSLRKGGPAEAFF.

The rearrangement joins TRBV5-8 to TRBJ2-2; a weak D match, TRBD2 (5 bases). CDR1 and CDR2 (germline): SGHTS, YDEGEE. The CDR3 has 12 amino acids. Trimming cost V 4 bases and J 13 bases, with 14 bases left between them. The CDR3 here is CASSPPGLRLFF. The DNA of the CDR3 is TGTGCCAGCAGCCCCCCGGGGTTACGGCTGTTTTTT.

V and J are TRBV6-2 or TRBV6-3 and TRBJ2-7; D remains ambiguous. The ends were cut back, 2 bases at V and 2 bases at J, with 7 bases in the middle. The CDR3 sequence is 13 residues long. From germline, CDR1 is MNHEY and CDR2 SVGEGT. CDR3: CASSYPAPYEQYF. The DNA of the CDR3 is TGTGCCAGCAGTTACCCCGCGCCCTACGAGCAGTACTTC.

This chain connects TRBV11-3 to TRBJ1-1, with D maybe TRBD1 (6 bases). Germline V gives CDR1 SGHNT, CDR2 YENEEA. Trimming took off 5 bases at V and 4 bases at J, with 11 bases between the two ends. The CDR3 is made up of 13 amino acids. DNA for the CDR3: TGTGCCAGCAGCGTGGGACAAACCACTGAAGCTTTCTTT. Protein product: CASSVGQTTEAFF.

The rearrangement links TRBV7-2 to TRBJ2-3; D uncertain. The CDR3 sequence is 14 residues long. The germline V and J ends were trimmed by 0 bases and 2 bases, with 6 bases remaining between them. Per germline, CDR1 SGHTA and CDR2 FQGNSA. In DNA, the CDR3 is TGTGCCAGCAGCTTAGCAGCCTCCACAGATACGCAGTATTTT. It is translated as CASSLAASTDTQYF.

This chain uses TRBV7-9 with TRBJ1-1; 12 bases map to TRBD1. Germline assignment: CDR1 SEHNR and CDR2 FQNEAQ (reference sequence). This CDR3 is 15 amino acids long. The trim removed 5 bases at V and 3 bases at J, leaving 4 bases unmatched. CDR3 sequence (DNA): TGTGCCAGCAGCACGGGACAGGGGGCATACACTGAAGCTTTCTTT. This codes for CASSTGQGAYTEAFF.

The chain links TRBV3-1 (or the pseudogene TRBV3-2) to TRBJ1-2; D is perhaps TRBD1 (6 bases). Germline V gene data show CDR1 as LGHDT and CDR2 as YNNKEL (reference sequence). The V end lost 0 bases, the J end lost 6 bases, and 11 bases lay between the germline ends. The CDR3 is 14 residues long. CDR3 in DNA: TGTGCCAGCAGCCAAGATCGGGGACAAGATGGCTACACCTTC. It codes for CASSQDRGQDGYTF.

The V call is TRBV13, the J call TRBJ1-1; D perhaps matches TRBD1 (5 bases). The germline V gene has CDR1 PRHDT and CDR2 FYEKMQ (reference sequence). With 4 bases removed from V and 0 bases from J, the gap between germline ends came to 9 bases. The CDR3 is 14 residues long. CDR3 sequence (DNA): TGTGCCAGCAGCTCCGACAGACTGAACACTGAAGCTTTCTTT. This codes for CASSSDRLNTEAFF.

This clone has only a few counts. This rearrangement joins TRBV4-1 to TRBJ1-2, with D maybe TRBD1 (6 bases). This CDR3 has 17 residues. V gave up 1 base and J gave up 5 bases, with 20 bases separating them. In germline, CDR1 is MGHRA, CDR2 YSYEKL. CDR3 sequence (DNA): TGCGCCAGCAGCCAAGCGTGGGACAATCGGATGAGGTATGGCTACACCTTC. It encodes CASSQAWDNRMRYGYTF.

This clone has a single count. The V call is TRBV14, the J call TRBJ2-3; D gene ambiguous. This CDR3 has 15 amino acids. CDR1 is SGHDN and CDR2 is FVKESK in the germline V gene. Trimming removed 1 base at V and 2 bases at J, with 10 bases between. CDR3 in DNA: TGTGCCAGCAGCCAAGTCACTTCGGTCACAGATACGCAGTATTTT. It encodes CASSQVTSVTDTQYF.

The chain employs TRBV2 and TRBJ1-5; D unclear. The CDR3 consists of 14 residues. Germline CDR1 and CDR2: SNHLY and FYNNEI. V dropped 1 base and J dropped 0 bases, with 4 bases sitting between them. Here the CDR3 DNA reads TGTGCCAGCAGTGAAGTCAGTAGCAATCAGCCCCAGCATTTT. The encoded protein is CASSEVSSNQPQHF.

The V call is TRBV6-6, the J call TRBJ2-3; a possible D gene is TRBD1 (7 bases). The V end lost 7 bases, the J end lost 5 bases, and 19 bases lay between the germline ends. The CDR3 totals 15 residues. The germline CDR1 and CDR2 sequences are MNHNY and SVGAGI (reference sequence). CDR3 nucleotides: TGTGCCAGCAATCGGGGCACAGGGGAGGTAGATACGCAGTATTTT. This encodes CASNRGTGEVDTQYF.

J is TRBJ1-6 and V is TRBV3-1 (or the pseudogene TRBV3-2), with 8 positions matching TRBD1. CDR1 is LGHDT, CDR2 YNNKEL, per germline (reference sequence). J was trimmed by 7 bases and V by 0 bases; bases with no gene match: 2. The CDR3 runs 15 residues. CDR3 amino acids: CASSQENRGNSPLHF. CDR3 nucleotide sequence: TGTGCCAGCAGCCAAGAAAACAGGGGGAATTCACCCCTCCACTTT.

The chain combines TRBV7-6 with TRBJ2-7, with D unresolved. V lost 5 bases to trimming and J lost 4 bases, with 6 bases between them. The CDR3 totals 11 residues. CDR1 is SGHVS and CDR2 is FNYEAQ in the germline V gene. The CDR3 sequence: CASSGSYEQYF. The DNA for the CDR3 is TGTGCCAGCAGCGGTAGTTACGAGCAGTACTTC. Using reference TRBV7-6 and TRBJ2-7 for the parts outside the CDR3, the full variable domain is GAGVSQSPRYKVTKRGQDVALRCDPISGHVSLYWYRQALGQGPEFLTYFNYEAQQDKSGLPNDRFSAERPEGSISTLTIQRTEQRDSAMYRCASSGSYEQYFGPGTRLTVT.